The 26 T cell receptor beta chains below all came from one sample that was sequenced in a study of tumor-infiltrating lymphocytes in oesophageal squamous cell carcinoma. TCRdb re-derived calls from the PCR reads in MiXCR, one entry per CDR3 protein. The sample carries around 18,000 distinct CDR3 sequences, about 45% recorded once. The sample was esophageal tumor tissue. These receptors originate from a male donor with esophageal squamous cell carcinoma.

Here the CDR3 DNA reads TGTGCCAGCAGCTTGGGACATAACAATGAGCAGTTCTTC. Translated, it gives CASSLGHNNEQFF. The chain recombines TRBV7-6 with TRBJ2-1; D might be TRBD1 (6 bases). The CDR3 totals 13 residues. CDR1 and CDR2 (germline): SGHVS, FNYEAQ. Trimming removed 3 bases at V and 5 bases at J, with 8 bases between.

This chain uses TRBV7-3 with TRBJ2-1; no firm D call. Looked up from germline, CDR1 is SGHTA and CDR2 is FQGTGA. This CDR3 spans 12 amino acids. Trimming stripped 4 bases from V and 5 bases from J, with 6 bases between. CDR3 in DNA: TGTGCCAGCAGCTCAACTCACAATGAGCAGTTCTTC. Encoded protein: CASSSTHNEQFF.

The rearrangement joins TRBV6-2 or TRBV6-3 to TRBJ2-5, with 7 nucleotides matching TRBD1. The J call could be wrong; TRBJ1-2 is a better fit for the DNA end. The CDR3 spans 13 residues. The germline CDR1 and CDR2 sequences are MNHEY and SVGEGT. CDR3 loop: CASSLTGDYGYTF. CDR3 bases: TGTGCCAGCAGTCTTACAGGGGACTATGGCTACACCTTC.

The V call is TRBV27, the J call TRBJ2-7; 11 positions agree with TRBD2. The end of the DNA is better explained by TRBJ2-5, so the J call may be wrong. Germline loops: CDR1 MNHEY, CDR2 SMNVEV (reference sequence). The CDR3 loop spans 15 amino acids. CDR3 sequence reads: CASSLTSGNQETQYF. Here the CDR3 DNA reads TGTGCCAGCAGTTTGACTAGCGGGAACCAAGAGACCCAGTACTTC.

The V gene is TRBV6-6, the J gene TRBJ2-5, with 8 bases fitting TRBD1. The CDR3 consists of 16 residues. Germline CDR1 reads MNHNY; CDR2 reads SVGAGI (reference sequence). J lost 5 bases, V lost 2 bases, and 10 bases had no gene match. In nucleotides, the CDR3 is TGTGCCAGCAGTTACGGCGGCAGGGGGCCTATTGAGACCCAGTACTTC. It codes for CASSYGGRGPIETQYF.

This clonotype occurred a few times. The rearrangement joins TRBV7-2 to TRBJ2-3; D unresolved. With 7 bases removed from V and 3 bases from J, the gap between germline ends came to 11 bases. The germline CDR1 and CDR2 sequences are SGHTA and FQGNSA. This CDR3 is 13 amino acids long. The CDR3 sequence: CASTYKPTDTQYF. Written as DNA, the CDR3 is TGTGCCAGCACCTATAAGCCTACAGATACGCAGTATTTT.

This clonotype was counted many times. The chain carries TRBV12-3 or TRBV12-4 and TRBJ2-1; a weak D match, TRBD2 (6 bases). V lost 8 bases, J lost 1 base, and 15 bases lay in between. This CDR3 contains 15 residues. The CDR3, as DNA: TGTGCCAGCGGTGCGTTGGCGGGATCCTACAATGAGCAGTTCTTC. Its translation: CASGALAGSYNEQFF.

This clonotype was observed at least ten times. The V gene is TRBV27, the J gene TRBJ2-5, with 13 bases that match TRBD2. CDR1 and CDR2 (germline): MNHEY, SMNVEV (reference sequence). CDR3 size: 17 residues. Germline trimming cut 5 bases from V and 4 bases from J; bases unmatched to any gene: 10. CDR3 sequence reads: CASSKTGLAGVVETQYF. The CDR3 bases are TGTGCCAGCAGTAAAACCGGACTAGCGGGAGTGGTAGAGACCCAGTACTTC.

By sample fraction, this clonotype is medium-sized (0.01 to 0.1%). The V gene is TRBV28, the J gene TRBJ2-7; TRBD1 aligns across 9 bases. The CDR3 length is 13 residues. CDR1 is MDHEN, CDR2 SYDVKM, per germline. Trimming at V came to 6 bases and at J to 7 bases, leaving 7 bases not matched to a gene. CDR3: CASRGTGIMEQYF. CDR3 DNA sequence: TGTGCCAGCAGAGGGACAGGGATTATGGAGCAGTACTTC.

The chain couples TRBV7-2 to TRBJ2-3, with 8 positions matching TRBD2. The tail of the sequence fits TRBJ2-7 better, so the J call may be wrong. CDR1 is SGHTA, CDR2 FQGNSA, per germline. This CDR3 region has 15 residues. CDR3 loop: CASSQSAGVYNEQYF. Here the CDR3 DNA reads TGTGCCAGCAGCCAATCAGCGGGGGTCTACAATGAGCAGTACTTC.

This clonotype was found many times. The CDR3 sequence: CASSLDGTQVLYF. CDR3 coding DNA: TGTGCCAGCAGCTTAGACGGGACCCAGGTCCTGTACTTC. The V and J genes are TRBV11-2 and TRBJ2-5; D assignment may be TRBD1 or TRBD2 (5 bases each). V shed 0 bases and J shed 13 bases, with 15 bases lying between them. Germline-derived CDR1 and CDR2 are SGHAT and FQNNGV. This CDR3 spans 13 amino acids.

The V and J genes are TRBV7-3 and TRBJ2-2; 10 bases fit TRBD2. The V and J ends lost 5 bases and 8 bases, in that order; junction bases with no gene match: 11. Per germline, CDR1 SGHTA and CDR2 FQGTGA. The CDR3 is 16 residues long. The CDR3 loop is CASSPTPSGRSGELFF. In nucleotides, the CDR3 is TGTGCCAGCAGCCCGACCCCTAGCGGGAGATCTGGGGAGCTGTTTTTT.

V gene TRBV7-6 combines with J gene TRBJ2-4; D may be TRBD1 (5 bases). The J call is uncertain, as TRBJ2-7 better fits the DNA end. CDR1 and CDR2 from the germline V gene are SGHVS and FNYEAQ. The CDR3 sequence is 13 residues long. The CDR3, as DNA: TGTGCCAGCAGCATGGACAACACCTACGAGCAGTACTTC. It specifies CASSMDNTYEQYF.

By share of the sample, this clonotype is medium-sized. The CDR3 sequence is CASSPSRETQYF. DNA for the CDR3: TGTGCCAGCAGCCCGTCCCGGGAGACCCAGTACTTC. The V and J genes are TRBV7-2 and TRBJ2-5; no clear D. Trimming shortened V by 5 bases and J by 5 bases, and 9 bases separated the two germline ends. The CDR3 is 12 residues long. Germline V gene lookup returns CDR1 SGHTA and CDR2 FQGNSA. The complete variable domain, with remaining parts taken from reference TRBV7-2 and TRBJ2-5, reads GAGVSQSPSNKVTEKGKDVELRCDPISGHTALYWYRQSLGQGLEFLIYFQGNSAPDKSGLPSDRFSAERTGGSVSTLTIQRTQQEDSAVYLCASSPSRETQYFGPGTRLLVL.

At least ten counts were recorded for this clonotype. The rearrangement links TRBV5-4 to TRBJ2-1, with 13 bases fitting TRBD2. J was trimmed by 4 bases and V by 3 bases; bases with no gene match: 4. Germline V lookup: CDR1 SGHNT, CDR2 YYREEE (reference sequence). CDR3 length equals 16 residues. CDR3 nucleotide sequence: TGTGCCAGCAGCTCCGGGACTAGCGGGGCGTACAATGAGCAGTTCTTC. This sequence encodes CASSSGTSGAYNEQFF.

This clonotype was counted ten times or more. The chain carries TRBV20-1 and TRBJ2-7, with TRBD1 matching over 9 bases. Germline loops: CDR1 DFQATT, CDR2 SNEGSKA (reference sequence). The V gene end was trimmed by 2 bases and the J gene end by 2 bases; junction bases not matched to a gene: 4. This CDR3 has 14 amino acids. CDR3 DNA sequence: TGCAGTGCTAGACCTGGGACAGGGCCCTACGAGCAGTACTTC. This sequence encodes CSARPGTGPYEQYF.

This clonotype has ten or more counts. The chain is built from TRBV27 and TRBJ2-5; D uncertain. Trimming took 6 bases from V and 5 from J, leaving 13 bases between them. CDR1 is MNHEY, CDR2 SMNVEV, per germline (reference sequence). The CDR3 has 13 amino acids. CDR3 nucleotides: TGTGCCAGCAGACCTAGGTTATGGGAGACCCAGTACTTC. Translating gives CASRPRLWETQYF.

This clonotype occurred many times. CDR3 amino acids: CASSLEYPDTQYF. CDR3 nucleotide sequence: TGTGCCAGCAGCTTAGAGTATCCAGATACGCAGTATTTT. The chain has TRBV7-6 and TRBJ2-3; D ambiguous. Germline-derived CDR1 and CDR2 are SGHVS and FNYEAQ. This CDR3 contains 13 residues. V shed 1 base and J shed 4 bases, with 6 bases lying between them.

V and J are TRBV7-6 and TRBJ2-4; perhaps D is TRBD1 or TRBD2 (6 bases each). The J call may be in error: the DNA end matches TRBJ2-1 better. This CDR3 is 15 amino acids long. The germline V gene has CDR1 SGHVS and CDR2 FNYEAQ. Here the CDR3 reads CASSLDGGRGNEQFF. DNA of the CDR3: TGTGCCAGCAGCTTAGACGGGGGCAGGGGCAATGAGCAGTTCTTC.

Many counts were recorded for this clonotype. The chain recombines TRBV2 with TRBJ2-1; D is unresolved. The CDR3 totals 15 residues. The V and J ends lost 1 base and 6 bases respectively, with 13 bases between them. Germline V gene lookup returns CDR1 SNHLY and CDR2 FYNNEI. The CDR3 region is CASSEGYLIGNEQFF. Here the CDR3 DNA reads TGTGCCAGCAGTGAAGGATACCTTATAGGCAATGAGCAGTTCTTC.

This clonotype appeared many times. The chain has TRBV28 and TRBJ1-2, with D maybe TRBD1 (6 bases). CDR1 and CDR2 from the germline V gene are MDHEN and SYDVKM. The CDR3 has 14 residues. Trimming took off 8 bases at V and 2 bases at J, with 15 bases between the two ends. The CDR3 nucleotides read TGTGCCAGCGGAAGGGGGGGGTCCAACTATGGCTACACCTTC. Its translation: CASGRGGSNYGYTF.

This clonotype was seen a few times. This chain joins TRBV13 and TRBJ2-3; 11 nucleotides line up with TRBD2. There are 18 residues in the CDR3. The germline gives CDR1 PRHDT, CDR2 FYEKMQ (reference sequence). Unmatched junction bases numbered 9, after V lost 0 bases and J lost 4 bases. The chain's CDR3 is CASSLGLAGGRGADTQYF. The CDR3 DNA sequence: TGTGCCAGCAGCTTAGGGCTAGCGGGGGGTCGAGGGGCAGATACGCAGTATTTT. Full variable domain (rest looked up from reference TRBV13 and TRBJ2-3): AAGVIQSPRHLIKEKRETATLKCYPIPRHDTVYWYQQGPGQDPQFLISFYEKMQSDKGSIPDRFSAQQFSDYHSELNMSSLELGDSALYFCASSLGLAGGRGADTQYFGPGTRLTVL.

The chain uses TRBV7-3 and TRBJ2-1, with TRBD2 matching over 12 bases. CDR1 is SGHTA and CDR2 is FQGTGA in the germline V gene. Trimming cost V 0 bases and J 12 bases; bases outside gene matches: 6. The CDR3 length is 15 residues. The DNA for the CDR3 is TGTGCCAGCAGCTTAACGGCTAGCGGGAGGGCCGGGCAGTTCTTC. Its translation: CASSLTASGRAGQFF.

The rearrangement links TRBV7-6 to TRBJ2-3; D gene unclear. The V gene's germline CDR1 is SGHVS and CDR2 FNYEAQ. CDR3 length: 16 residues. Trimming took 3 bases from V and 7 from J, leaving 20 bases between them. CDR3 sequence reads: CASSFAGPSVDNTQYF. CDR3 DNA: TGTGCCAGCAGCTTTGCCGGCCCCTCAGTCGATAATACGCAGTATTTT.

This clonotype counts as medium-sized. This chain connects TRBV7-9 to TRBJ2-5; D remains unclear. The CDR3 spans 13 residues. Trimming cost V 7 bases and J 0 bases, with 9 bases left between them. Germline values: CDR1 SEHNR, CDR2 FQNEAQ (reference sequence). The CDR3: CASKPEYQETQYF. DNA of the CDR3: TGTGCCAGCAAGCCCGAGTACCAAGAGACCCAGTACTTC.

To note about this clonotype: A read error is likely, as this CDR3 ends without the conserved phenylalanine or tryptophan. No DNA is shown, since the ends of the CDR3 on it are uncertain; the CDR3 is the one TCRdb lists. This chain links TRBV7-2 with TRBJ2-5; the D segment call TRBD2 is taken from the table without a DNA check. Germline CDR1 and CDR2: SGHTA and FQGNSA. Both ends counted, the CDR3 spans 16 residues. CDR3 region: CASSPHSGGNEQYFGN.